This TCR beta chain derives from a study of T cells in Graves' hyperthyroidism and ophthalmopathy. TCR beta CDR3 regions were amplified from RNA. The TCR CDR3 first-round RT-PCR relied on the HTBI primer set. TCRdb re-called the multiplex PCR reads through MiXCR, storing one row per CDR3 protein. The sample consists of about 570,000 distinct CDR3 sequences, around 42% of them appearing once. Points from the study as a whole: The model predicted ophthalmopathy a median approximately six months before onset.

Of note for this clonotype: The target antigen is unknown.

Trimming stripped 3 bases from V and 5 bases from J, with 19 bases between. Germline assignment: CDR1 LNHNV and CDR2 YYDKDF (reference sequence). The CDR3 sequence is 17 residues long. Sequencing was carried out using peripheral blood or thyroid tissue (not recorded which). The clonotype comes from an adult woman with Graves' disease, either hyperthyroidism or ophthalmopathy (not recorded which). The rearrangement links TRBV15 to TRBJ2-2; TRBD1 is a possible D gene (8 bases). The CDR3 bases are TGTGCCACCAGCAGCGGGGAGGGACAGGAGATTACCGGGGAGCTGTTTTTT. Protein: CATSSGEGQEITGELFF.